A single sample gave rise to the 30 T cell receptor beta chains below, sequenced in a study of OX40 agonist ivuxolimab in advanced cancers. The library was prepared using the immunoSEQ multiplex PCR assay. The table was pulled from immuneACCESS by TCRdb, which kept in-frame rearrangements only. Such tables lose some clones; where checked, under half of the loss comes from unresolved V genes, and the rest has no known cause. Counted in this sample were about 68,000 clones; around 90% of them appeared once. The leading ten clones occupy roughly 1% of the sample. The sample was CD4+ or CD8+ T cells sorted from blood, taken in a trial of the OX40 agonist ivuxolimab. The origin of the receptors is an adult with an advanced solid tumor such as melanoma, head and neck, liver or kidney cancer.

This sequence joins TRBV10-3 and TRBJ2-7; 9 bases are a match to TRBD1. CDR3 length: 12 residues. Trimming at V came to 10 bases and at J to 6 bases, leaving 7 bases not matched to a gene. Germline CDR1 reads ENHRY; CDR2 reads SYGVKD. CDR3 DNA sequence: TGTGCCACCCTACAGGGGGCGGGCGAGCAGTACTTC. Translation gives CATLQGAGEQYF.

This chain links TRBV5-1 with TRBJ2-5, with 11 bases matching TRBD2. The germline V gene encodes CDR1 SGHRS and CDR2 YFSETQ. V lost 5 bases and J lost 6; bases outside the gene matches: 12. The CDR3 extends over 16 amino acids. CDR3 amino acids: CASSTSGLADWQTQYF. In DNA form, the CDR3 reads TGCGCCAGCAGTACCTCGGGACTAGCGGACTGGCAGACCCAGTACTTC.

CDR3 DNA: TGTGCCAGTAGTACCGGACTAGCGGGGTACAATGAGCAGTTCTTC. Protein: CASSTGLAGYNEQFF. The chain uses TRBV19 and TRBJ2-1; 12 bases align to TRBD2. After removal of 4 bases from V and 4 bases from J, the junction contained 2 bases not matched to a gene. CDR1 LNHDA and CDR2 SQIVND come from the germline V gene (reference sequence). This CDR3 comprises 15 residues.

Concerning this clone: Other DNA sequences of this sample code for an identical CDR3. The V call is TRBV6-5, the J call TRBJ1-1, with TRBD1 matching over 10 bases. The CDR3 spans 15 residues. The germline gives CDR1 MNHEY, CDR2 SVGAGI. Losses at the gene ends were 7 bases for V and 4 bases for J; bases not matched to a gene: 9. The CDR3 loop is CASNRQGASFTEAFF. DNA of the CDR3: TGTGCCAGCAACCGACAGGGGGCGAGTTTCACTGAAGCTTTCTTT.

This clone appeared a single time. J is TRBJ2-5 and V is TRBV10-3, with 9 positions matching TRBD2. Germline V gene lookup returns CDR1 ENHRY and CDR2 SYGVKD. V lost 0 bases and J lost 4; bases outside the gene matches: 3. The CDR3 contains 15 residues. As DNA, the CDR3 is TGTGCCATCAGTGAGTCGAAAGCGGGGGGAGAGACCCAGTACTTC. It is translated as CAISESKAGGETQYF.

The chain employs TRBV5-6 and TRBJ2-1; TRBD1 or TRBD2 may be the D gene (6 bases each). The length of the CDR3 is 14 residues. The ends were cut back, 3 bases at V and 6 bases at J, with 13 bases in the middle. Germline CDR1 is SGHDT and CDR2 is YYEEEE. CDR3 region: CASSSEGVTNEQFF. The DNA for the CDR3 is TGTGCCAGCAGCTCGGAGGGGGTAACCAATGAGCAGTTCTTC. Complete variable domain (other parts from reference TRBV5-6 and TRBJ2-1): DAGVTQSPTHLIKTRGQQVTLRCSPKSGHDTVSWYQQALGQGPQFIFQYYEEEERQRGNFPDRFSGHQFPNYSSELNVNALLLGDSALYLCASSSEGVTNEQFFGPGTRLTVL.

The V and J genes are TRBV14 and TRBJ2-7; D remains ambiguous. CDR3 length: 11 amino acids. The V end was cut by 3 bases, the J end by 2 bases, with 2 bases between. Germline assignment: CDR1 SGHDN and CDR2 FVKESK. The CDR3 region has the DNA TGTGCCAGCAGCCATACCTACGAGCAGTACTTC. This codes for CASSHTYEQYF. The full variable domain, rest sourced from reference TRBV14 and TRBJ2-7, is EAGVTQFPSHSVIEKGQTVTLRCDPISGHDNLYWYRRVMGKEIKFLLHFVKESKQDESGMPNNRFLAERTGGTYSTLKVQPAELEDSGVYFCASSHTYEQYFGPGTRLTVT.

J is TRBJ2-7 and V is TRBV18; D may be TRBD1 (6 bases). Germline V gene lookup returns CDR1 KGHSH and CDR2 LQKENI. The CDR3 runs to 13 residues. The V gene lost 3 bases and the J gene lost 5 bases, with 11 bases spanning the gap. CDR3 residues: CASSPITGHEQYF. As DNA, the CDR3 is TGTGCCAGCTCACCCATAACAGGGCACGAGCAGTACTTC.

The CDR3 sequence is CASSVQGPSTDTQYF. The CDR3 nucleotides are TGTGCCAGCAGCGTACAGGGGCCTAGCACAGATACGCAGTATTTT. The rearrangement uses TRBV7-6 and TRBJ2-3, with 7 positions matching TRBD1. J lost 0 bases, V lost 5 bases, and 5 bases had no gene match. The CDR3 contains 15 residues. Germline assignment: CDR1 SGHVS and CDR2 FNYEAQ. Full variable domain (rest looked up from reference TRBV7-6 and TRBJ2-3): GAGVSQSPRYKVTKRGQDVALRCDPISGHVSLYWYRQALGQGPEFLTYFNYEAQQDKSGLPNDRFSAERPEGSISTLTIQRTEQRDSAMYRCASSVQGPSTDTQYFGPGTRLTVL.

The chain joins TRBV30 to TRBJ2-1; 9 bases agree with TRBD1. After removal of 5 bases from V and 14 bases from J, the junction contained 10 bases not matched to a gene. Looked up from germline, CDR1 is GTSNPN and CDR2 is SVGIG (reference sequence). CDR3 length: 12 amino acids. The CDR3 region has the DNA TGTGCCTGGTCCCCCGGGACAGGGAGAGAGTTCTTC. As protein: CAWSPGTGREFF.

V usage is TRBV10-3 and J usage is TRBJ2-1; the match to TRBD2 covers 7 bases. This CDR3 is 14 amino acids long. Unmatched junction bases numbered 12, after V lost 6 bases and J lost 10 bases. Germline values: CDR1 ENHRY, CDR2 SYGVKD. As DNA, the CDR3 is TGTGCCATCAGCGCTAGCGGCCCTCACCCAGAGCAGTTCTTC. Its translation: CAISASGPHPEQFF.

The rearrangement joins TRBV11-2 to TRBJ1-5, with a possible D match to TRBD1 (5 bases). Trimming took off 4 bases at V and 5 bases at J, with 9 bases between the two ends. The CDR3 runs to 13 residues. In germline, CDR1 is SGHAT, CDR2 FQNNGV. CDR3 in amino acids: CASSSAGDQPQHF. CDR3 sequence (DNA): TGTGCCAGCAGCTCGGCGGGGGATCAGCCCCAGCATTTT.

The chain recombines TRBV27 with TRBJ1-6, with a tentative D call TRBD1 (6 bases). This CDR3 region has 16 residues. The V and J ends lost 6 bases and 5 bases respectively, with 17 bases between them. The V gene's germline CDR1 is MNHEY and CDR2 SMNVEV (reference sequence). CDR3: CASREGTISNNSPLHF. CDR3 sequence (DNA): TGTGCCAGCAGAGAGGGGACAATTAGTAATAATTCACCCCTCCACTTT.

This rearrangement joins TRBV7-9 to TRBJ2-5; 9 bases are shared with TRBD2. The CDR3 length is 15 residues. Germline V lookup: CDR1 SEHNR, CDR2 FQNEAQ (reference sequence). Unmatched junction bases numbered 7, after V lost 3 bases and J lost 5 bases. The CDR3 DNA is TGTGCCAGCAGCTTCTGGCGGGGGGGCCGGGAGACCCAGTACTTC. Protein sequence: CASSFWRGGRETQYF.

The chain links TRBV6-5 to TRBJ2-3, with 9 bases lining up with TRBD2. Germline V gene lookup returns CDR1 MNHEY and CDR2 SVGAGI. CDR3 length equals 13 residues. V shed 2 bases, J shed 11 bases, and the junction held 5 bases outside the gene matches. DNA for the CDR3: TGTGCCAGCAGTTACGGAGAAGCGGGAGGGCAGTATTTT. It translates to CASSYGEAGGQYF.

This clone was picked up a small number of times. The chain joins TRBV6-1 to TRBJ1-1; D is unclear. The CDR3 is made up of 12 amino acids. The germline V gene has CDR1 MNHNS and CDR2 SASEGT. The ends were cut back, 6 bases at V and 8 bases at J, with 13 bases in the middle. CDR3 loop: CASRWAEGEAFF. In DNA form, the CDR3 reads TGTGCCAGCAGGTGGGCAGAAGGGGAAGCTTTCTTT.

Regarding this clone: At the DNA level, this CDR3 is encoded by other sequences in the same sample as well. The chain uses TRBV7-2 and TRBJ2-5; 7 bases map to TRBD2. The germline gives CDR1 SGHTA, CDR2 FQGNSA. Trimming cost V 1 base and J 2 bases; bases outside gene matches: 4. This CDR3 spans 15 amino acids. The CDR3 region has the DNA TGTGCCAGCAGCTTAGGTGGTAGCGGGCAAGAGACCCAGTACTTC. It is translated as CASSLGGSGQETQYF.

The V call is TRBV5-6, the J call TRBJ1-2; D remains unclear. CDR3 size: 16 residues. The germline CDR1 and CDR2 sequences are SGHDT and YYEEEE. With 5 bases removed from V and 2 bases from J, the gap between germline ends came to 19 bases. The CDR3: CASRPSGSPMNYGYTF. The CDR3 DNA sequence: TGTGCCAGCAGGCCGTCCGGGAGCCCGATGAACTATGGCTACACCTTC.

On this clone itself: Other DNA sequences in this sample translate to the same CDR3. This chain joins TRBV6-5 and TRBJ2-7; no clear D gene. This CDR3 is built from 13 residues. Trimming left V 8 bases short and J 0 bases short, with 11 bases between. Per germline, CDR1 MNHEY and CDR2 SVGAGI. The CDR3 is CASRPTVSYEQYF. The CDR3 bases are TGTGCCAGCCGTCCAACAGTCTCCTACGAGCAGTACTTC.

This clone was recorded once. The J gene is TRBJ2-1, the V gene TRBV29-1; 9 nucleotides line up with TRBD1. CDR1 and CDR2 (germline): SQVTM, ANQGSEA. The V gene end was trimmed by 3 bases and the J gene end by 7 bases; junction bases not matched to a gene: 7. This CDR3 region has 14 residues. The CDR3 DNA reads TGCAGCGTTGAGGGACAGGGAGGTTGGAATGAGCAGTTCTTC. It yields the protein CSVEGQGGWNEQFF.

The sample holds one count of this clone. This chain joins TRBV6-1 and TRBJ1-2; 7 bases align to TRBD1. Trimming at V came to 6 bases and at J to 5 bases, leaving 9 bases not matched to a gene. The CDR3 totals 14 residues. Per germline, CDR1 MNHNS and CDR2 SASEGT. CDR3 sequence: CASRRDSIPYGYTF. The CDR3 nucleotides are TGTGCCAGCAGGAGGGACAGCATTCCTTATGGCTACACCTTC.

This chain joins TRBV11-2 and TRBJ2-3; the D is unclear. Trimming pared 1 base from V and 4 bases from J, leaving 6 bases between. This CDR3 has 13 residues. CDR1 and CDR2 from the germline V gene are SGHAT and FQNNGV. CDR3 nucleotide sequence: TGTGCCAGCAGCTTAGCTCACGCAGATACGCAGTATTTT. It codes for CASSLAHADTQYF.

The chain links TRBV11-3 to TRBJ2-1; 11 bases agree with TRBD2. Per the germline V gene, CDR1 is SGHNT and CDR2 is YENEEA. Germline trimming cut 0 bases from V and 7 bases from J; bases unmatched to any gene: 8. The CDR3 is 17 residues long. The chain's CDR3 is CASSLEGFRTSGNEQFF. The CDR3 DNA reads TGTGCCAGCAGCTTAGAGGGGTTTCGGACTAGCGGGAATGAGCAGTTCTTC. Full variable domain (outside the CDR3, taken from reference TRBV11-3 and TRBJ2-1): EAGVVQSPRYKIIEKKQPVAFWCNPISGHNTLYWYLQNLGQGPELLIRYENEEAVDDSQLPKDRFSAERLKGVDSTLKIQPAELGDSAVYLCASSLEGFRTSGNEQFFGPGTRLTVL.

The J gene is TRBJ2-7, the V gene TRBV9, with TRBD2 matching over 10 bases. The V gene end was trimmed by 4 bases and the J gene end by 5 bases; junction bases not matched to a gene: 9. This CDR3 has 15 residues. Germline V gene sequence: CDR1 SGDLS, CDR2 YYNGEE. Written as DNA, the CDR3 is TGTGCCAGCAGCCCACAGCGGGAGGGCCCGGACGAGCAGTACTTC. Translating gives CASSPQREGPDEQYF.

V and J are TRBV9 and TRBJ2-2; 8 bases fit TRBD2. From germline, CDR1 is SGDLS and CDR2 YYNGEE. The CDR3 length is 15 residues. V trimming: 3 bases; J trimming: 5 bases; junction bases outside the gene matches: 6. This chain's CDR3 is CASSAGLGDTGELFF. The DNA of the CDR3 is TGTGCCAGCAGCGCGGGACTAGGCGATACCGGGGAGCTGTTTTTT.

This sequence joins TRBV5-4 and TRBJ1-2; a possible D gene is TRBD1 (5 bases). The CDR3 extends over 15 amino acids. The germline V gene encodes CDR1 SGHNT and CDR2 YYREEE (reference sequence). V was cut by 0 bases and J by 6 bases, with 15 bases left in between. The CDR3 sequence is CASSLESAGSHGYTF. CDR3 nucleotides: TGTGCCAGCAGCTTGGAATCAGCAGGGAGCCATGGCTACACCTTC.

This rearrangement joins TRBV6-4 to TRBJ2-2; TRBD2 agrees at 9 bases. CDR1 is MRHNA and CDR2 is SNTAGT in the germline V gene. The CDR3 totals 16 residues. With V trimmed by 2 bases and J by 3 bases, 4 bases remained unmatched. The CDR3 region is CASSDRGGAYTGELFF. The DNA for the CDR3 is TGTGCCAGCAGTGACCGCGGGGGGGCATACACCGGGGAGCTGTTTTTT.

The gene calls are TRBV18 and TRBJ2-3; tentative D call: TRBD1 (7 bases). CDR3 length: 15 amino acids. V lost 5 bases to trimming and J lost 2 bases, with 14 bases between them. Germline CDR1 and CDR2: KGHSH and LQKENI. The CDR3 is CASSETGRNTDTQYF. The CDR3 DNA follows: TGTGCCAGCTCAGAGACAGGGAGGAACACAGATACGCAGTATTTT.

The chain uses TRBV5-1 and TRBJ1-4; D perhaps matches TRBD1 (5 bases). The ends were cut back, 0 bases at V and 8 bases at J, with 14 bases in the middle. Germline CDR1 reads SGHRS; CDR2 reads YFSETQ. The CDR3 runs 15 residues. The CDR3 DNA reads as TGCGCCAGCAGCTTGGGGGGACCCGGCGACGAAAAACTGTTTTTT. Protein sequence: CASSLGGPGDEKLFF.

The genes are TRBV14 and TRBJ2-1; tentatively, D is TRBD2 (6 bases). This CDR3 comprises 14 residues. Trimming shortened V by 4 bases and J by 6 bases, and 13 bases separated the two germline ends. Germline assignment: CDR1 SGHDN and CDR2 FVKESK. The CDR3 nucleotides read TGTGCCAGCAGCCGACTAGGCGTTGGCAATGAGCAGTTCTTC. It translates to CASSRLGVGNEQFF.